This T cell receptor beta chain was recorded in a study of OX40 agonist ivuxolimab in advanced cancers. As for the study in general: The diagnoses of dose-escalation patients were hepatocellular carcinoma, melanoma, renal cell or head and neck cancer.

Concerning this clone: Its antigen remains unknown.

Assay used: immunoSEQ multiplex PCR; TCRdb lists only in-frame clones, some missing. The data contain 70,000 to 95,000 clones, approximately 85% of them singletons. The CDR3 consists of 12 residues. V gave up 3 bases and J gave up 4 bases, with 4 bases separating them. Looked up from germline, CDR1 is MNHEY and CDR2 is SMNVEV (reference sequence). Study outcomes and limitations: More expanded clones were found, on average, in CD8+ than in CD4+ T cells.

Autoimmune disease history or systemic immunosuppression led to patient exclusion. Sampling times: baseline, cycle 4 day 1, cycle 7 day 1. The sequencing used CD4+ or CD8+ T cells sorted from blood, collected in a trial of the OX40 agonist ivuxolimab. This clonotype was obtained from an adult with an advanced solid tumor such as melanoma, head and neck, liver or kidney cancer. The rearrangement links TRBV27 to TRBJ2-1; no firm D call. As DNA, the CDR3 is TGTGCCAGCAGTTTTCGGTACAATGAGCAGTTCTTC. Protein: CASSFRYNEQFF.